This TCR beta chain was identified in a study of blood T cell repertoires in COVID-19. Study-level background: Whether acute or convalescent, the COVID-19 samples came from the United States, Italy and Spain.

The germline CDR1 and CDR2 sequences are SGHRS and YFSETQ. This CDR3 has 12 residues. Trimming stripped 1 base from V and 7 bases from J, with 5 bases between. As processed by the authors: Cell counts per sample came from amplifying reference gene primers. Only in-frame clones appear in the TCRdb table, and some are missing; sequencing was by immunoSEQ multiplex PCR. V, J and clone size are those of that table, while D and trimming were read from the DNA. This sample has roughly 400,000 clones, with 75% to 90% found just once. Cohort assignment relied on participant-reported clinical history. The receptor was derived from a man aged 30 to 45 who had recovered from COVID-19. This chain joins TRBV5-1 and TRBJ2-2; D gene uncertain. The sequencing input was PBMCs or T cells enriched from blood (not recorded which). The CDR3 region is CASSLNYGELFF. The CDR3 DNA is TGCGCCAGCAGCTTGAATTACGGGGAGCTGTTTTTT.